This TCR beta chain was found in a study of blood T cell repertoires in COVID-19. Study-wide background: Samples representing acute and convalescent COVID-19 were sourced from the United States, Italy and Spain. Sources were T cells, B-cell-depleted T cells, or PBMCs; the material itself was cDNA or gDNA.

In terms of age and location, participants ranged from about 18 to 100 years and lived in about 25 US areas. This clone was seen a handful of times. This CDR3 is 14 amino acids long. The V gene's germline CDR1 is SGHDT and CDR2 YYEEEE. The junction had 6 bases not matched to a gene; V was cut back by 2 bases and J by 6 bases. Profiled with immunoSEQ multiplex PCR; TCRdb holds only in-frame clones, not every one. Counted here are over 200,000 clones, 80% to 90% occurring once; the ten biggest clones make up approximately 3.3%. The receptor was isolated from a woman aged 45-65 years in a cohort exposed to, infected with or recovered from COVID-19 (not recorded which). Sequenced sample: PBMCs or T cells enriched from blood (not recorded which). The V call is TRBV5-6, the J call TRBJ1-2, with 8 bases lining up with TRBD1. In nucleotides, the CDR3 is TGTGCCAGCAGCTTCCGGACAGGGTTAGATGGCTACACCTTC. It specifies CASSFRTGLDGYTF.